This T cell receptor (beta chain) was found in a study of shared clonotypes between healthy human individuals. Across the whole study: Per-donor plates numbered three CD4 naive, three CD4 memory, two CD8 naive and one CD8 memory.

CDR1 and CDR2 (germline): SGDLS, YYNGEE. Deletions cut 0 bases from V and 10 bases from J, with 17 bases between. This CDR3 has 15 residues. This clone was observed a few times. The antigen remains undetermined. Study conclusions and caveats: For naive CD4 cells, 4% to 6% of clonotypes were shared across a few donors. The four-donor shared clonotypes exceeded non-shared clonotypes in generation probability, with non-shared ones scoring lower. The low donor count limited represented genetic and exposure-history diversity.

TCRdb's table, derived via immunoSEQ multiplex PCR, lists solely in-frame clones and lacks some. The repertoire holds hundreds of thousands of clones, under 80% seen once, with 1.5% to 2% in the top ten. The chain couples TRBV9 to TRBJ2-1, with D tentatively TRBD2 (6 bases). This receptor was identified in a woman in her twenties or thirties in good health. Sequenced sample: memory CD4+ T cells sorted from blood. Subset defined: CD45RA-negative fraction. The CDR3 protein is CASSVVDSGGREQFF. In nucleotides, the CDR3 is TGTGCCAGCAGCGTAGTAGATAGCGGAGGAAGAGAGCAGTTCTTC.